This T cell receptor beta chain was identified in a study of breast tumors, draining lymph nodes, adjacent tissues. General study results and limits: Data only fit, rather than demonstrated, lymph node origin of most tumor T cells. Tumor repertoires ranked between lymph nodes and nontumor tissue in diversity, with V and J gene preferences. Most tumor T cells seemingly derive from lymph node, then expand in tumor.

This clonotype was seen many times. Antigen: not known. This CDR3 comprises 16 residues. V lost 0 bases to trimming and J lost 2 bases, with 11 bases between them. Per germline, CDR1 MGHRA and CDR2 YSYEKL. Breast cancer patients provided tissue from their axillary draining lymph nodes. Each CDR3 protein is one row after TCRdb ran MiXCR on the multiplex PCR reads. The sample includes about 130,000 distinct CDR3 sequences, 21% of them seen just once. Input material: axillary lymph node tissue. The clonotype originates from a female donor with breast cancer. Some clones in this sample may be carry-over from other donors' samples. The rearrangement uses TRBV4-1 and TRBJ1-3; D is ambiguous. CDR3 coding DNA: TGCGCCAGCAGCCAAGAGGGCAGGTGGGCTGGAAACACCATATATTTT. Its translation: CASSQEGRWAGNTIYF.